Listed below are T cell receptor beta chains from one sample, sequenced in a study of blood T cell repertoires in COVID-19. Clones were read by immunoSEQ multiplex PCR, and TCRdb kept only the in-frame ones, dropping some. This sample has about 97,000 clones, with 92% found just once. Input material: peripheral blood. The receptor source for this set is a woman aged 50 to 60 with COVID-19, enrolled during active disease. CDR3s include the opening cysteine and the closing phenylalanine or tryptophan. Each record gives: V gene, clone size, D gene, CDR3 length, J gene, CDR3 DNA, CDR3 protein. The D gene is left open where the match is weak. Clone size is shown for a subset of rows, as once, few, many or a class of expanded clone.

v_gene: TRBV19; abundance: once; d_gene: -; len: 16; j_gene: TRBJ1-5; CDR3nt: TGTGCCAGTAACCCGGCGGGCCTTTCGATTTATCAGCCCCAGCATTTT; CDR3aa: CASNPAGLSIYQPQHF
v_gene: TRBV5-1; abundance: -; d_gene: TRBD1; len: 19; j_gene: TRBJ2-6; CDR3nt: TGCGCCAGCAGCTTGACAGGGGCCCGACTCAGCTCTGGGGCCAACGTCCTGACTTTC; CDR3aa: CASSLTGARLSSGANVLTF
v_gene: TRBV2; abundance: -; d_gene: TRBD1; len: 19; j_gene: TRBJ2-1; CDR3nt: TGTGCCAGCAGTTTCCGAGACAGGGTTTTCAATGGGGTCAACAATGAGCAGTTCTTC; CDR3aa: CASSFRDRVFNGVNNEQFF
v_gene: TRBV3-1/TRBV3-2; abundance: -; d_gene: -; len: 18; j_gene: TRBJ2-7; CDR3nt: TGTGCCAGCAGCCAAGAACGGTGGAGAGCCGGGATAGGCGGCGAGCAGTACTTC; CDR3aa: CASSQERWRAGIGGEQYF
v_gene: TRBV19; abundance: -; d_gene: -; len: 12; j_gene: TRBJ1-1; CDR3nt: TGTGCCTCAGTAGGGGCCCGCTGGGAAGCTTTCTTT; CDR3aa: CASVGARWEAFF
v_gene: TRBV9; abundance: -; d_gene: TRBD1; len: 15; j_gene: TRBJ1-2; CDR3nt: TGTGCCAGCAGCGTAGGGCCAGGGGGGAACTATGGCTACACCTTC; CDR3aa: CASSVGPGGNYGYTF
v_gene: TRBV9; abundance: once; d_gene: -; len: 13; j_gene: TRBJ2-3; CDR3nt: TGTGCCAGCAGCGCCCGATTTAGAGATACGCAGTATTTT; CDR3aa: CASSARFRDTQYF
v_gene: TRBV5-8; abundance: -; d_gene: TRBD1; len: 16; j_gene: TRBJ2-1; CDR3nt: TGTGCCAGCAGTTCGGGACAGGTTTGGAGGGACAATGAGCAGTTCTTC; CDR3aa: CASSSGQVWRDNEQFF
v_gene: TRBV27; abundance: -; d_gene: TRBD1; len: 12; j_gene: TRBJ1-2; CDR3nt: TGTGCCAGCAGTTTCGACAGGGGACACTACACCTTC; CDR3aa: CASSFDRGHYTF
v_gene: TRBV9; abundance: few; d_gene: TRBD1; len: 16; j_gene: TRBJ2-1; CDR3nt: TGTGCCAGCAGCGTAAGTTTGTCGGGACAGTACAATGAGCAGTTCTTC; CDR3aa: CASSVSLSGQYNEQFF
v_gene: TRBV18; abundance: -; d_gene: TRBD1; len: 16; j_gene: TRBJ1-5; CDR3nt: TGTGCCAGCTCATCCCGGCGACAGGGGAGCAATCAGCCCCAGCATTTT; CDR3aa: CASSSRRQGSNQPQHF
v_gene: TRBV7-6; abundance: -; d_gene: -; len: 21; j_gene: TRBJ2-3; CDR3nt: TGTGCCAGCAGCTTAAAAGGGACCAGGGGATCTCAGTTCTTCTTGGGAAATACGCAGTATTTT; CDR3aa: CASSLKGTRGSQFFLGNTQYF
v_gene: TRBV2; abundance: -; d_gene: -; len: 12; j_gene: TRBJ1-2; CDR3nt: TGTGCCAGTCCCGGGACACCCTATGGCTACACCTTC; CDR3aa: CASPGTPYGYTF
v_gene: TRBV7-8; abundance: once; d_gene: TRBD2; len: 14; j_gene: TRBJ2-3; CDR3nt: TGTGCCAGCAGCTTAGCGGGGGGGGGAGATACGCAGTATTTT; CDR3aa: CASSLAGGGDTQYF
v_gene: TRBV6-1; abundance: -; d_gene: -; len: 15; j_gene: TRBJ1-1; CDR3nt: TGTGCCAGCAGTTCAAAGGACGGGAGGAACACTGAAGCTTTCTTT; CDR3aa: CASSSKDGRNTEAFF
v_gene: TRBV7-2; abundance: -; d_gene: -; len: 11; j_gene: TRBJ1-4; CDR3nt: TGTGCCAGCAGCTTTTCGGAAAAACTGTTTTTT; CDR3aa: CASSFSEKLFF
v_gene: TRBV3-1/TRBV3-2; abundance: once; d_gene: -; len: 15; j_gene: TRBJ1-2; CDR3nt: TGTGCCAGCAGCTCAGGCACTTTGGCGGGGGATGGCTACACCTTC; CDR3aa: CASSSGTLAGDGYTF
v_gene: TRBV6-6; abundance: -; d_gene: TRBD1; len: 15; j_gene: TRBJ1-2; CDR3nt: TGTGCCAGCAGTTTTTCGGGACAGGGAAACTATGGCTACACCTTC; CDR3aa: CASSFSGQGNYGYTF
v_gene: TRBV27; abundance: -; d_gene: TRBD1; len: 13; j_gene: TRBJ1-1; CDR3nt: TGTGCCAGCCTGGGACAGCGACAGACTGAAGCTTTCTTT; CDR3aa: CASLGQRQTEAFF
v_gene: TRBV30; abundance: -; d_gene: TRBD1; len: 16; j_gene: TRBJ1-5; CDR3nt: TGTGCCTGGAGTGTAGGGACAGTGGGGGGCAATCAGCCCCAGCATTTT; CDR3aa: CAWSVGTVGGNQPQHF